Listed below are T cell receptor beta chains from one sample, sequenced in a study of tumor-infiltrating lymphocytes in oesophageal squamous cell carcinoma. TCRdb re-derived calls from the PCR reads in MiXCR, one entry per CDR3 protein. The sample lists about 20,000 distinct CDR3 sequences, around 43% seen once, with roughly 7% in the top ten. The material sequenced was blood. Receptors were obtained from a male donor with esophageal squamous cell carcinoma. Each CDR3 is given with its conserved first and last residue. Each record gives: clone size, J gene, D gene, V gene, CDR3 DNA, CDR3 protein. D genes are given only for firm matches. Not all rows give a size; the values are once, few, many and, for expanded clones, a class.

clone size: NA
J gene: TRBJ2-4
D gene: NA
V gene: TRBV7-9
CDR3 DNA: TGTGCCAGCAGCCCGCGGTTAAACATTCAGTACTTC
CDR3 protein: CASSPRLNIQYF

clone size: NA
J gene: TRBJ1-5
D gene: NA
V gene: TRBV15
CDR3 DNA: TGTGCCACCAGCAGAGTTTCAGGAAGCTATAGCAATCAGCCCCAGCATTTT
CDR3 protein: CATSRVSGSYSNQPQHF

clone size: NA
J gene: TRBJ1-2
D gene: TRBD1
V gene: TRBV7-2
CDR3 DNA: TGTGCCAGCAGCCCGGACAGGGTGAATGGCTACACCTTC
CDR3 protein: CASSPDRVNGYTF

clone size: few
J gene: TRBJ2-7
D gene: NA
V gene: TRBV7-8
CDR3 DNA: TGTGCCAGCAGCTTATCGGTAGGACTACTTTTAGGGCAGTACTTC
CDR3 protein: CASSLSVGLLLGQYF

clone size: many
J gene: TRBJ1-5
D gene: TRBD1
V gene: TRBV5-1
CDR3 DNA: TGCGCCAGCAGCTTGTGGACAGGGGAACAGCCCCAGCATTTT
CDR3 protein: CASSLWTGEQPQHF

clone size: NA
J gene: TRBJ2-3
D gene: NA
V gene: TRBV12-3/TRBV12-4
CDR3 DNA: TGTGCCAGCAGTTCCCGACTAGTTAGGACCTCAGATACGCAGTATTTT
CDR3 protein: CASSSRLVRTSDTQYF

clone size: many
J gene: TRBJ2-1
D gene: TRBD2
V gene: TRBV5-1
CDR3 DNA: TGCGCCAGCGGGGCTAGCGGGGGGGCCAAACAGTTCTTC
CDR3 protein: CASGASGGAKQFF

clone size: many
J gene: TRBJ2-7
D gene: TRBD1
V gene: TRBV6-1
CDR3 DNA: TGTGCCAGCAGTGGGGACAGCTACGAGCAGTACTTC
CDR3 protein: CASSGDSYEQYF

clone size: NA
J gene: TRBJ2-1
D gene: TRBD2
V gene: TRBV7-3
CDR3 DNA: TGTGCCAGCAGCTTAACAAGCGGGATTGGTAGTGAGCAGTTCTTC
CDR3 protein: CASSLTSGIGSEQFF

clone size: NA
J gene: TRBJ2-3
D gene: NA
V gene: TRBV6-1
CDR3 DNA: TGTGCCAGCAAAACACAGGGAGGTTTCGCAGATACGCAGTATTTT
CDR3 protein: CASKTQGGFADTQYF

clone size: NA
J gene: TRBJ2-5
D gene: NA
V gene: TRBV20-1
CDR3 DNA: TGCAGTGTTAGAGATTTGGGGACGGAGACCCAGTACTTC
CDR3 protein: CSVRDLGTETQYF

clone size: NA
J gene: TRBJ2-5
D gene: NA
V gene: TRBV7-2
CDR3 DNA: TGTGCCAGCAGCCGGGGCAGGGGAAAGGTGGAGACCCAGTACTTC
CDR3 protein: CASSRGRGKVETQYF

clone size: NA
J gene: TRBJ2-7
D gene: TRBD2
V gene: TRBV7-6
CDR3 DNA: TGTGCCAGCAGCTTAGATCTAGCGGTTCACTACGAGCAGTACTTC
CDR3 protein: CASSLDLAVHYEQYF

clone size: NA
J gene: TRBJ2-7
D gene: NA
V gene: TRBV7-3
CDR3 DNA: TGTGCCAGCTCTACCTACAGGGACAATGAGCAGTACTTC
CDR3 protein: CASSTYRDNEQYF

clone size: few
J gene: TRBJ2-3
D gene: TRBD2
V gene: TRBV7-2
CDR3 DNA: TGTGCCAGCAGCTTAGGGGAAGGCGGGAGCCTCACAGATACGCAGTATTTT
CDR3 protein: CASSLGEGGSLTDTQYF

clone size: NA
J gene: TRBJ2-3
D gene: TRBD1
V gene: TRBV7-3
CDR3 DNA: TGTGCCAGCAGCCCCCGGACAGGGGCCCCGGATACGCAGTATTTT
CDR3 protein: CASSPRTGAPDTQYF

clone size: NA
J gene: TRBJ2-1
D gene: NA
V gene: TRBV11-2
CDR3 DNA: TGTGCCAGCAGCCTAGGCAACTTGGAGCAGTTCTTC
CDR3 protein: CASSLGNLEQFF

clone size: medium-sized
J gene: TRBJ2-1
D gene: NA
V gene: TRBV7-3
CDR3 DNA: TGTGCCAGCAGCCCCTACACTAGCAGTAAAGTCAATGAGCAGTTCTTC
CDR3 protein: CASSPYTSSKVNEQFF

clone size: large
J gene: TRBJ2-1
D gene: NA
V gene: TRBV7-8
CDR3 DNA: TGTGCCAGCAGCAGCAGGGAGGAAAGCGAGCAGTTCTTC
CDR3 protein: CASSSREESEQFF

clone size: NA
J gene: TRBJ2-1
D gene: NA
V gene: TRBV7-6
CDR3 DNA: TGTGCCAGCAGCTTAGCGGCGGAATCCTACAATGAGCAGTTCTTC
CDR3 protein: CASSLAAESYNEQFF

clone size: few
J gene: TRBJ2-1
D gene: NA
V gene: TRBV6-1
CDR3 DNA: TGTGCCAGCTCTTCGGGGGCAACGCAGTTCTTC
CDR3 protein: CASSSGATQFF

clone size: NA
J gene: TRBJ2-1
D gene: NA
V gene: TRBV7-2
CDR3 DNA: TGTGCCAGCAGCACGCAATCACCGTGGGAACAACGACCCTTCAATGAGCAGTTCTTC
CDR3 protein: CASSTQSPWEQRPFNEQFF

clone size: NA
J gene: TRBJ2-1
D gene: TRBD2
V gene: TRBV7-9
CDR3 DNA: TGTGCCAGCAGCTTAGCGCGGAGCGGGACGTACAATGAGCAGTTCTTC
CDR3 protein: CASSLARSGTYNEQFF

clone size: medium-sized
J gene: TRBJ2-2
D gene: TRBD1
V gene: TRBV5-6
CDR3 DNA: TGTGCCAGCAGCTTGGGACAGGGAAGCGGGGAGCTGTTTTTT
CDR3 protein: CASSLGQGSGELFF

clone size: NA
J gene: TRBJ2-3
D gene: NA
V gene: TRBV28
CDR3 DNA: TGTGCCAGCAGTTCGGGGGTAGCGGACACAGATACGCAGTATTTT
CDR3 protein: CASSSGVADTDTQYF

clone size: NA
J gene: TRBJ2-3
D gene: NA
V gene: TRBV11-2
CDR3 DNA: TGTGCCAGCAGCTTAGAACCAGGTGGGGAGGAGCAGTATTTT
CDR3 protein: CASSLEPGGEEQYF

clone size: NA
J gene: TRBJ2-1
D gene: TRBD2
V gene: TRBV7-3
CDR3 DNA: TGTGCCAGCAGCCGACGGGGGGGGGGTTCTCGCAATGAGCAGTTCTTC
CDR3 protein: CASSRRGGGSRNEQFF

clone size: medium-sized
J gene: TRBJ2-1
D gene: TRBD2
V gene: TRBV6-1
CDR3 DNA: TGTGCCAGCAGGGAAAGCGGGAGGGCCCTAAATGAGCAGTTCTTC
CDR3 protein: CASRESGRALNEQFF

clone size: NA
J gene: TRBJ2-1
D gene: TRBD2
V gene: TRBV28
CDR3 DNA: TGTGCCAGCAGGTACGCCGGGACTAGCAGCTACAATGAGCAGTTCTTC
CDR3 protein: CASRYAGTSSYNEQFF

clone size: few
J gene: TRBJ2-5
D gene: NA
V gene: TRBV9
CDR3 DNA: TGTGCCAGCAGCGTAGGATTTTTGGGGGTAGGAGAGACCCAGTACTTC
CDR3 protein: CASSVGFLGVGETQYF

clone size: NA
J gene: TRBJ2-2
D gene: NA
V gene: TRBV20-1
CDR3 DNA: TGCAGTGCTAGAGAAGTAGGAAGAGGGGGGGAGCTGTTTTTT
CDR3 protein: CSAREVGRGGELFF

clone size: many
J gene: TRBJ2-2
D gene: NA
V gene: TRBV6-1
CDR3 DNA: TGTGCCAGCAGAGTACAGGCGAACACCGGGGAGCTGTTTTTT
CDR3 protein: CASRVQANTGELFF

clone size: NA
J gene: TRBJ2-2
D gene: NA
V gene: TRBV7-2
CDR3 DNA: NA
CDR3 protein: CASSLAILARNEQFFGPGTGELFF

clone size: NA
J gene: TRBJ2-3
D gene: NA
V gene: TRBV7-8
CDR3 DNA: TGTGCCAGCAGCTTCAGCTTTCAGAGCACAGATACGCAGTATTTT
CDR3 protein: CASSFSFQSTDTQYF

clone size: NA
J gene: TRBJ2-3
D gene: TRBD1
V gene: TRBV7-4
CDR3 DNA: TGTGCCAGCAGCTTAATGGGACAGGGCCCAGATACGCAGTATTTT
CDR3 protein: CASSLMGQGPDTQYF

clone size: once
J gene: TRBJ2-3
D gene: TRBD2
V gene: TRBV7-3
CDR3 DNA: TGTGCCAGCAGCTTAAGCGGGAGAGGCGGCGAGCAGTATTTT
CDR3 protein: CASSLSGRGGEQYF

clone size: few
J gene: TRBJ2-1
D gene: TRBD2
V gene: TRBV2
CDR3 DNA: TGTGCCAGCAGTGAAGGAACCGGGACTAGCAGGGAGCAGTTCTTC
CDR3 protein: CASSEGTGTSREQFF

clone size: NA
J gene: TRBJ2-1
D gene: NA
V gene: TRBV7-2
CDR3 DNA: TGTGCCAGCAGCGCATACGGATCCTACAATGAGCAGTTCTTC
CDR3 protein: CASSAYGSYNEQFF

clone size: NA
J gene: TRBJ2-3
D gene: NA
V gene: TRBV7-2
CDR3 DNA: TGTGCCAGCAGGGAGAGGGAGGACACAGATACGCAGTATTTT
CDR3 protein: CASREREDTDTQYF

clone size: NA
J gene: TRBJ1-2
D gene: NA
V gene: TRBV12-3/TRBV12-4
CDR3 DNA: TGTGCCACTCTCCGGACGATCGAGGGCTACACCTTC
CDR3 protein: CATLRTIEGYTF

clone size: NA
J gene: TRBJ2-3
D gene: NA
V gene: TRBV6-9
CDR3 DNA: TGTGCCAGCGTTGCAAGAAGGAGCACGGATACGCAGTATTTT
CDR3 protein: CASVARRSTDTQYF

clone size: NA
J gene: TRBJ2-6
D gene: NA
V gene: TRBV12-3/TRBV12-4
CDR3 DNA: NA
CDR3 protein: CASRRGVTRDPVLRF

clone size: few
J gene: TRBJ2-6
D gene: NA
V gene: TRBV30
CDR3 DNA: TGTGCCTGGAGAAGAACGGGGGCGGACTCTGGGGCCAACGTCCTGACTTTC
CDR3 protein: CAWRRTGADSGANVLTF

clone size: NA
J gene: TRBJ2-3
D gene: NA
V gene: TRBV6-5
CDR3 DNA: TGTGCCAGCAGGGGATTCGGACTGTTCAATTCACCCCTCCACTTC
CDR3 protein: CASRGFGLFNSPLHF

clone size: medium-sized
J gene: TRBJ2-5
D gene: NA
V gene: TRBV12-3/TRBV12-4
CDR3 DNA: TGTGCCAGCACCTCCGGGCCGGGGTTAAGGGAGACCCAGTACTTC
CDR3 protein: CASTSGPGLRETQYF

clone size: many
J gene: TRBJ1-2
D gene: NA
V gene: TRBV2
CDR3 DNA: TGTGCCAGCAACAGACCACCCAACTATGGCTACACCTTC
CDR3 protein: CASNRPPNYGYTF

clone size: few
J gene: TRBJ2-7
D gene: NA
V gene: TRBV18
CDR3 DNA: TGTGCCAGCTCACCACAGGGGTCGGGGGAGCAGTACTTC
CDR3 protein: CASSPQGSGEQYF

clone size: few
J gene: TRBJ2-5
D gene: NA
V gene: TRBV7-6
CDR3 DNA: TGTGCCAGCAGCCGAGGACAGTTAGAGACCCAGTACTTC
CDR3 protein: CASSRGQLETQYF

clone size: NA
J gene: TRBJ1-4
D gene: NA
V gene: TRBV6-1
CDR3 DNA: TGTGCCAGCAGAGAGGGGCAGAATGAAAAACTGTTTTTT
CDR3 protein: CASREGQNEKLFF

clone size: NA
J gene: TRBJ2-1
D gene: NA
V gene: TRBV6-4
CDR3 DNA: TGTGCCAGCAGTTCCCCGGGACTTCTCCAAGAGACCCAGTTCTTC
CDR3 protein: CASSSPGLLQETQFF

clone size: many
J gene: TRBJ2-3
D gene: NA
V gene: TRBV7-9
CDR3 DNA: TGTGCCAGCAGCTGGGGGGACAGCAGAGCCGATACGCAGTATTTT
CDR3 protein: CASSWGDSRADTQYF

clone size: NA
J gene: TRBJ2-7
D gene: NA
V gene: TRBV12-3/TRBV12-4
CDR3 DNA: TGTGCCAGCAGTTACCAACCATACGAGCAGTACTTC
CDR3 protein: CASSYQPYEQYF

clone size: medium-sized
J gene: TRBJ2-3
D gene: NA
V gene: TRBV28
CDR3 DNA: TGTGCCAGCAGTTGGAAGACGACAGATACGCAGTATTTT
CDR3 protein: CASSWKTTDTQYF

clone size: many
J gene: TRBJ2-1
D gene: NA
V gene: TRBV7-6
CDR3 DNA: TGTGCCAGCAGCTTAGTGGACGAGCAGTTCTTC
CDR3 protein: CASSLVDEQFF

clone size: many
J gene: TRBJ2-7
D gene: NA
V gene: TRBV11-3
CDR3 DNA: TGTGCCAGCAGCTTGGATCCACAGGACGGAGCGTACGAGCAGTACTTC
CDR3 protein: CASSLDPQDGAYEQYF

clone size: many
J gene: TRBJ2-1
D gene: TRBD2
V gene: TRBV11-3
CDR3 DNA: TGTGCCAGCAGCTTGGGACTAGGGCCTAATGAGCAGTTCTTC
CDR3 protein: CASSLGLGPNEQFF

clone size: NA
J gene: TRBJ2-4
D gene: TRBD1
V gene: TRBV10-3
CDR3 DNA: TGTGCCGGACCGACAGGGTGGACAGATACGCAGTACTTC
CDR3 protein: CAGPTGWTDTQYF

clone size: NA
J gene: TRBJ2-6
D gene: NA
V gene: TRBV6-1
CDR3 DNA: TGTGCCAGCAGTTATGGGACTTTC
CDR3 protein: CASSYGTF

clone size: many
J gene: TRBJ1-3
D gene: NA
V gene: TRBV5-6
CDR3 DNA: TGTGCCAGCAGCACTTGGGACCCTGCGTCGGGGACTGGAAACACCATATATTTT
CDR3 protein: CASSTWDPASGTGNTIYF

clone size: NA
J gene: TRBJ2-7
D gene: NA
V gene: TRBV6-5
CDR3 DNA: TGTGCCAGCAGACCCCTACGGGATTCCTACGAGCAGTACTTC
CDR3 protein: CASRPLRDSYEQYF